This TCR beta chain appears in the sequencing data of a study of T cell responses to AZD1222 COVID-19 vaccine. Worth noting for this clone: Its specificity is unknown.

Whole-study results and caveats: The donors showed a predominance of white British ancestry and of females, with possible underestimation of clonal diversity. Variant regions that are unmutated are reportedly the target of nearly half of spike-specific TCRs. Only five or six people who got AZD1222 tested seropositive at baseline.

Generated by immunoSEQ multiplex PCR, the TCRdb table keeps only in-frame clones and is missing some. The sample lists 150,000 or so clones, 80% to 95% occurring once. The CDR3 spans 15 residues. Trimming left V 5 bases short and J 2 bases short, with 13 bases between. The germline CDR1 and CDR2 sequences are SNHLY and FYNNEI. The sample here was peripheral blood, taken 28 days after the second AZD1222 dose. The receptor's source is an adult who received the AZD1222 COVID-19 vaccine. This chain joins TRBV2 and TRBJ1-5, with D possibly being TRBD1 (5 bases). The CDR3 bases are TGTGCCAGCAGTCCAACAGGTGTGGGCAATCAGCCCCAGCATTTT. Residues: CASSPTGVGNQPQHF.